The 20 T cell receptor beta chains presented below share a single source sample, sequenced in a study of blood T cell repertoires in COVID-19. TCRdb's table, derived via immunoSEQ multiplex PCR, lists solely in-frame clones and lacks some. The sample yields roughly 63,000 clones, approximately 89% seen once. The source material was peripheral blood. These receptors originate from a human donor in a cohort sampled during active COVID-19.

V is TRBV6-6 and J is TRBJ2-7, with 7 bases fitting TRBD1. CDR1 is MNHNY and CDR2 is SVGAGI in the germline V gene (reference sequence). This CDR3 has 13 amino acids. With 9 bases clipped from V and 0 bases from J, the junction kept 5 bases outside the gene matches. The CDR3 DNA reads TGTGCCAGTGCGCGACAGGGCTCCTACGAGCAGTACTTC. This sequence encodes CASARQGSYEQYF.

The V call is TRBV19, the J call TRBJ1-5; TRBD1 is a possible D gene (5 bases). The CDR3 is 13 amino acids. V was shortened by 3 bases and J by 7 bases, with 10 bases between the two germline ends. CDR1 and CDR2 from the germline V gene are LNHDA and SQIVND (reference sequence). As DNA, the CDR3 is TGTGCCAGTAGTATTAAGTGGGGCCAGCCCCAGCATTTT. This gives the protein CASSIKWGQPQHF. Based on the CDR3 plus reference TRBV19 and TRBJ1-5, the full variable domain is DGGITQSPKYLFRKEGQNVTLSCEQNLNHDAMYWYRQDPGQGLRLIYYSQIVNDFQKGDIAEGYSVSREKKESFPLTVTSAQKNPTAFYLCASSIKWGQPQHFGDGTRLSIL.

The chain couples TRBV29-1 to TRBJ1-2, with 10 bases aligning to TRBD1. Germline CDR1 reads SQVTM; CDR2 reads ANQGSEA. This CDR3 comprises 13 residues. V lost 3 bases and J lost 6; bases outside the gene matches: 4. The CDR3 DNA follows: TGCAGCGTTGATGACAGGGGGCTTGATGGCTACACCTTC. This sequence encodes CSVDDRGLDGYTF.

The chain uses TRBV20-1 and TRBJ2-3, with unresolved D. The CDR3 extends over 11 amino acids. Looked up from germline, CDR1 is DFQATT and CDR2 is SNEGSKA (reference sequence). With 8 bases removed from V and 5 bases from J, the gap between germline ends came to 11 bases. CDR3 region: CSPPTGDTQYF. DNA for the CDR3: TGCAGTCCTCCAACCGGAGATACGCAGTATTTT.

The chain links TRBV28 to TRBJ2-3, with D possibly matching TRBD1 (5 bases). V was pared by 7 bases and J by 2 bases, with 16 bases between. The germline V gene encodes CDR1 MDHEN and CDR2 SYDVKM. There are 15 residues in the CDR3. CDR3 in amino acids: CASNPQGVPTDTQYF. Here the CDR3 DNA reads TGTGCCAGCAATCCCCAAGGGGTCCCCACAGATACGCAGTATTTT. The full variable domain, completed using reference TRBV28 and TRBJ2-3, is DVKVTQSSRYLVKRTGEKVFLECVQDMDHENMFWYRQDPGLGLRLIYFSYDVKMKEKGDIPEGYSVSREKKERFSLILESASTNQTSMYLCASNPQGVPTDTQYFGPGTRLTVL.

V gene TRBV19 combines with J gene TRBJ1-6; 8 nucleotides agree with TRBD1. Germline CDR1 is LNHDA and CDR2 is SQIVND (reference sequence). After removal of 6 bases from V and 7 bases from J, the junction contained 8 bases not matched to a gene. The CDR3 consists of 15 residues. In DNA form, the CDR3 reads TGTGCCAGTAGGGATAGACAGGGGCGGAATTCACCCCTCCACTTT. It specifies CASRDRQGRNSPLHF.

The J gene is TRBJ1-1, the V gene TRBV19; the match to TRBD1 covers 7 bases. In germline, CDR1 is LNHDA, CDR2 SQIVND (reference sequence). The ends lost 3 bases at V and 11 bases at J; junction bases unmatched: 9. The CDR3 is 13 amino acids. The CDR3 sequence: CASSMDSTGRAFF. The CDR3, as DNA: TGTGCCAGTAGTATGGACTCGACAGGGAGGGCTTTCTTT.

The chain links TRBV5-1 to TRBJ2-1, with 12 bases identical to TRBD1. Looked up from germline, CDR1 is SGHRS and CDR2 is YFSETQ. J was trimmed by 6 bases and V by 6 bases; bases with no gene match: 13. The CDR3 length is 17 residues. This CDR3 reads CASTLTGTGGIRNEQFF. The CDR3 DNA reads as TGCGCCAGCACCTTAACCGGGACAGGGGGCATCCGCAATGAGCAGTTCTTC. Together with reference TRBV5-1 and TRBJ2-1, the CDR3 gives the full variable domain: KAGVTQTPRYLIKTRGQQVTLSCSPISGHRSVSWYQQTPGQGLQFLFEYFSETQRNKGNFPGRFSGRQFSNSRSEMNVSTLELGDSALYLCASTLTGTGGIRNEQFFGPGTRLTVL.

The chain carries TRBV9 and TRBJ1-1, with a tentative D call TRBD1 (6 bases). Germline V gene data show CDR1 as SGDLS and CDR2 as YYNGEE. The CDR3 has 16 residues. The V end was cut by 0 bases, the J end by 1 base, with 13 bases between. The CDR3 sequence: CASSVGPRRGNTEAFF. The CDR3 bases are TGTGCCAGCAGCGTAGGGCCGCGCAGGGGGAACACTGAAGCTTTCTTT.

The genes are TRBV11-2 and TRBJ2-2; 10 bases are shared with TRBD2. Per the germline V gene, CDR1 is SGHAT and CDR2 is FQNNGV. The length of the CDR3 is 17 residues. With V trimmed by 2 bases and J by 3 bases, 6 bases remained unmatched. CDR3 residues: CASSLTSGMGYTGELFF. The CDR3, as DNA: TGTGCCAGCAGCTTAACTAGCGGGATGGGTTACACCGGGGAGCTGTTTTTT.

The CDR3: CASSQERGLVFGETQYF. DNA of the CDR3: TGTGCCAGCAGCCAAGAAAGAGGTCTGGTCTTTGGAGAGACCCAGTACTTC. The chain couples TRBV14 to TRBJ2-5; unclear D gene. The CDR3 has 17 amino acids. The V gene lost 0 bases and the J gene lost 4 bases, with 18 bases spanning the gap. The V gene's germline CDR1 is SGHDN and CDR2 FVKESK.

The CDR3 reads CASGRFTYNEQFF. CDR3 DNA sequence: TGTGCCAGCGGGAGGTTCACCTACAATGAGCAGTTCTTC. V and J are TRBV27 and TRBJ2-1, with TRBD2 as a possible D gene (6 bases). V dropped 8 bases and J dropped 2 bases, with 10 bases sitting between them. Per germline, CDR1 MNHEY and CDR2 SMNVEV (reference sequence). CDR3 length equals 13 residues.

J is TRBJ2-7 and V is TRBV25-1; 7 bases align to TRBD2. The CDR3 is 16 amino acids. Germline CDR1 is MGHDK and CDR2 is SYGVNS. With 2 bases clipped from V and 1 base from J, the junction kept 8 bases outside the gene matches. CDR3 amino acids: CASSEGGSRGSYEQYF. The CDR3 DNA is TGTGCCAGCAGTGAAGGCGGGAGTCGCGGGTCCTACGAGCAGTACTTC.

This chain joins TRBV5-1 and TRBJ1-2; 10 nucleotides agree with TRBD1. The V segment lost 4 bases and the J segment 4 bases; nucleotides outside the gene matches: 7. Germline V gene data show CDR1 as SGHRS and CDR2 as YFSETQ. The CDR3 extends over 15 amino acids. CDR3 coding DNA: TGCGCCAGCAGCGGGCGGGACAGGGGAAGCTATGGCTACACCTTC. Amino acids: CASSGRDRGSYGYTF.

Only a few counts were recorded for this clone. The rearrangement joins TRBV30 to TRBJ2-7; a possible D gene is TRBD1 (6 bases). V lost 3 bases, J lost 6 bases, and 15 bases lay in between. The germline V gene encodes CDR1 GTSNPN and CDR2 SVGIG (reference sequence). The CDR3 is 13 residues long. This CDR3 is CAWRQGEMSEQYF. CDR3 nucleotide sequence: TGTGCCTGGAGACAGGGAGAGATGTCCGAGCAGTACTTC.

The gene calls are TRBV28 and TRBJ2-7; weak D call: TRBD2 (6 bases). Trimming removed 3 bases from V and 6 bases from J, with 9 bases in between. The germline CDR1 and CDR2 sequences are MDHEN and SYDVKM. The CDR3 runs to 12 residues. CDR3 region: CASSFREFEQYF. DNA of the CDR3: TGTGCCAGCAGTTTCCGGGAGTTCGAGCAGTACTTC.

This chain links TRBV6-4 with TRBJ2-2; D is uncertain. The CDR3 sequence is 13 residues long. Germline loops: CDR1 MRHNA, CDR2 SNTAGT. Trimming shortened V by 9 bases and J by 0 bases, and 8 bases separated the two germline ends. The CDR3 bases are TGTGCCAGTAGATATTCGAACACCGGGGAGCTGTTTTTT. This gives the protein CASRYSNTGELFF.

The chain has TRBV18 and TRBJ1-2; no firm D call. The CDR3 is made up of 15 amino acids. Trimming took 2 bases from V and 0 from J, leaving 10 bases between them. Germline V gene sequence: CDR1 KGHSH, CDR2 LQKENI. The CDR3 sequence: CASSPAPGANYGYTF. The CDR3 region has the DNA TGTGCCAGCTCACCAGCCCCCGGAGCTAACTATGGCTACACCTTC. The whole variable domain, remainder taken from reference TRBV18 and TRBJ1-2, is NAGVMQNPRHLVRRRGQEARLRCSPMKGHSHVYWYRQLPEEGLKFMVYLQKENIIDESGMPKERFSAEFPKEGPSILRIQQVVRGDSAAYFCASSPAPGANYGYTFGSGTRLTVV.

This clone was picked up one time. The CDR3 coding sequence is TGTGCCTGGAGTGCGCCGAATAAGGGGGAAAAACTGTTTTTT. Its protein is CAWSAPNKGEKLFF. The chain joins TRBV30 to TRBJ1-4; possible D gene TRBD1, 5 bases. The V gene's germline CDR1 is GTSNPN and CDR2 SVGIG (reference sequence). V lost 1 base to trimming and J lost 8 bases, with 14 bases between them. The CDR3 totals 14 residues.

V usage is TRBV2 and J usage is TRBJ1-1; D is undetermined. Germline CDR1 and CDR2: SNHLY and FYNNEI. The germline V and J ends were trimmed by 0 bases and 1 base, with 6 bases remaining between them. The CDR3 has 14 amino acids. This CDR3 reads CASSEAGANTEAFF. The DNA of the CDR3 is TGTGCCAGCAGTGAAGCAGGAGCGAACACTGAAGCTTTCTTT.